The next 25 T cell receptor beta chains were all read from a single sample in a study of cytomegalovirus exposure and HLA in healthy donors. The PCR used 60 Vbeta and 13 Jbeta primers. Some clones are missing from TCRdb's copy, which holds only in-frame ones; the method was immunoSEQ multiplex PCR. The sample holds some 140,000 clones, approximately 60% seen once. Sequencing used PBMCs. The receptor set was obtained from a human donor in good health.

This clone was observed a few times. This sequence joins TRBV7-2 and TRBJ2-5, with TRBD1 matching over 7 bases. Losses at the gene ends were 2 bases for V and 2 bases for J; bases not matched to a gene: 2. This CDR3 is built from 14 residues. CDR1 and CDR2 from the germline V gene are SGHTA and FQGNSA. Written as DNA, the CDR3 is TGTGCCAGCAGCTTAAGCAGGGGGCAAGAGACCCAGTACTTC. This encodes CASSLSRGQETQYF.

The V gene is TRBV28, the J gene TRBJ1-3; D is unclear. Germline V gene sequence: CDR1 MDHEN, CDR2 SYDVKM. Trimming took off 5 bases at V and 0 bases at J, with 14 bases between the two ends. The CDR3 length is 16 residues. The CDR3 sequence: CASSTPRASSGNTIYF. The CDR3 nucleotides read TGTGCCAGCAGTACCCCGAGAGCTAGCTCTGGAAACACCATATATTTT.

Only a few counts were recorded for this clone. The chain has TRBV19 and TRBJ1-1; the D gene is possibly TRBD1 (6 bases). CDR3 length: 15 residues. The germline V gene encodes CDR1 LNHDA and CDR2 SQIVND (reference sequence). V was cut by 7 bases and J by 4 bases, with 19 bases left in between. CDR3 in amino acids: CASNRGGVRGTEAFF. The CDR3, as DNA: TGTGCCAGTAATCGCGGGGGGGTCAGGGGCACTGAAGCTTTCTTT.

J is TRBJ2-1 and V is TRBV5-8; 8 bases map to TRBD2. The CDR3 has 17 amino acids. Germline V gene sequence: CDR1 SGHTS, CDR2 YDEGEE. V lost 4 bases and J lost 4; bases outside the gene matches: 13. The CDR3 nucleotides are TGTGCCAGCAGCCACGGAATCCTAGCGGGTCCTTACAATGAGCAGTTCTTC. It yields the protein CASSHGILAGPYNEQFF.

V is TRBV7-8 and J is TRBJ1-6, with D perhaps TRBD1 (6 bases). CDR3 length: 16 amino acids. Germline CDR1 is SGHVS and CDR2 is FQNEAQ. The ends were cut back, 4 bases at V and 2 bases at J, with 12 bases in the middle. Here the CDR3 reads CASSSPYRAYNSPLHF. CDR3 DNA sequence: TGTGCCAGCAGCTCGCCCTACAGGGCCTATAATTCACCCCTCCACTTT.

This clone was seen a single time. The CDR3, as DNA: TGTGCCAGCAGCTCCGACAGGGTTCCCCACGAGCAGTACTTC. It encodes CASSSDRVPHEQYF. The rearrangement links TRBV7-9 to TRBJ2-7, with 7 bases identical to TRBD1. Germline CDR1 and CDR2: SEHNR and FQNEAQ (reference sequence). After removal of 4 bases from V and 5 bases from J, the junction contained 8 bases not matched to a gene. The CDR3 has 14 amino acids.

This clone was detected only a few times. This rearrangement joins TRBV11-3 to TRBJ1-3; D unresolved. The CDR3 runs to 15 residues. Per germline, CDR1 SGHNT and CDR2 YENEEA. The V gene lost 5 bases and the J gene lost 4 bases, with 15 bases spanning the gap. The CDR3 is CASSAGEREGNTIYF. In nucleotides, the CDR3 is TGTGCCAGCAGCGCTGGCGAGAGGGAAGGAAACACCATATATTTT.

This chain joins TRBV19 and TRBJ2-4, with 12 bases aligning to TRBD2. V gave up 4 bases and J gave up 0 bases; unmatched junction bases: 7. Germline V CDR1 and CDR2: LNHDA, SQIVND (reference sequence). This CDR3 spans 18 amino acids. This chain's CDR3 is CASSNSLAGGIAKNIQYF. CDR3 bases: TGTGCCAGTAGTAATAGCCTAGCGGGAGGGATAGCCAAAAACATTCAGTACTTC.

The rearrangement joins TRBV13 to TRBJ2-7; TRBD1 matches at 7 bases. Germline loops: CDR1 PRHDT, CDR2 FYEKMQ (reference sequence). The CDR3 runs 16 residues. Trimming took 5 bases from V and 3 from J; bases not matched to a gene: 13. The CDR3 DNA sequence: TGTGCCAGCAGCCTCCACTCCGGGACAGACAACTACGAGCAGTACTTC. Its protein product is CASSLHSGTDNYEQYF.

CDR3 sequence (DNA): TGTGCCAGTAGCGCACAGGGGAGAGATACGCAGTATTTT. This translates into CASSAQGRDTQYF. The gene calls are TRBV19 and TRBJ2-3, with 7 bases fitting TRBD1. CDR1 and CDR2 (germline): LNHDA, SQIVND (reference sequence). The CDR3 contains 13 residues. The J segment lost 5 bases and the V segment lost 6 bases, leaving 5 bases of the junction unmatched.

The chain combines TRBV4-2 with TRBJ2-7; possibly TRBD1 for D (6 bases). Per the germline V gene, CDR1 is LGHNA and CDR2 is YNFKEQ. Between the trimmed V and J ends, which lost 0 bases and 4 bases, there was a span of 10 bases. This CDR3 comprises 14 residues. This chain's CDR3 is CASSQDWGRYEQYF. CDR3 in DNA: TGTGCCAGCAGCCAAGATTGGGGGCGGTACGAGCAGTACTTC.

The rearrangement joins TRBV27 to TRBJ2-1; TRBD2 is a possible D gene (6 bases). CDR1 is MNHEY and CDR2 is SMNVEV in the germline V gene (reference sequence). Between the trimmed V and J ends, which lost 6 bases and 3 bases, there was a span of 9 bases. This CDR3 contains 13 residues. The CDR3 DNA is TGTGCCAGCAGGGGGGGATTCTACAATGAGCAGTTCTTC. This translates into CASRGGFYNEQFF.

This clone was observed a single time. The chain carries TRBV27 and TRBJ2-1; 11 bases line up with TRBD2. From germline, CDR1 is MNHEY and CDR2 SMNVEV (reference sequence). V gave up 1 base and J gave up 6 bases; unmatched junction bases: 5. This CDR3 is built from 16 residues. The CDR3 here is CASSLFSGLAANEQFF. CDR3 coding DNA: TGTGCCAGCAGTTTATTTTCGGGACTAGCGGCCAATGAGCAGTTCTTC.

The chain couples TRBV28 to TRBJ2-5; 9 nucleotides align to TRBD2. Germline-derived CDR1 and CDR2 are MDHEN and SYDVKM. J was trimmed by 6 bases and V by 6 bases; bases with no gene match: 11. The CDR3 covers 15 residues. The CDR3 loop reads CASSPGSGSWQTQYF. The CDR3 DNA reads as TGTGCCAGCAGCCCTGGTAGCGGGAGTTGGCAGACCCAGTACTTC.

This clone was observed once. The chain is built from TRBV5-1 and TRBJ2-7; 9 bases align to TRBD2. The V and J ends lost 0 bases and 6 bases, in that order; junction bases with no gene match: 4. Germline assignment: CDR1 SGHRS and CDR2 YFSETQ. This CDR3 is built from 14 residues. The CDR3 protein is CASSLASGTLEQYF. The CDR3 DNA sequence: TGCGCCAGCAGCTTGGCTAGCGGGACTCTCGAGCAGTACTTC. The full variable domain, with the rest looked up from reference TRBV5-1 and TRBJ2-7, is KAGVTQTPRYLIKTRGQQVTLSCSPISGHRSVSWYQQTPGQGLQFLFEYFSETQRNKGNFPGRFSGRQFSNSRSEMNVSTLELGDSALYLCASSLASGTLEQYFGPGTRLTVT.

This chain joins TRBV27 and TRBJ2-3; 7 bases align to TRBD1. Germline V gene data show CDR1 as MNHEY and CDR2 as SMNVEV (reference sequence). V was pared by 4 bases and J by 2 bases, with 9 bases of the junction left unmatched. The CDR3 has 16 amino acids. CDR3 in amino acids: CASSSRQGRITDTQYF. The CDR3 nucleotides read TGTGCCAGCAGTTCCAGACAGGGCCGTATCACAGATACGCAGTATTTT.

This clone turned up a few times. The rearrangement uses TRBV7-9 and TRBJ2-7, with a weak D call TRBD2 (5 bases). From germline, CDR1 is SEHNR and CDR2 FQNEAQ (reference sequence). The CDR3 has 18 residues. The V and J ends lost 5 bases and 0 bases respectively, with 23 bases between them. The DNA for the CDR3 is TGTGCCAGCAGCGATGGACTGGAGCTAGCCACCGACTCCTACGAGCAGTACTTC. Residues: CASSDGLELATDSYEQYF.

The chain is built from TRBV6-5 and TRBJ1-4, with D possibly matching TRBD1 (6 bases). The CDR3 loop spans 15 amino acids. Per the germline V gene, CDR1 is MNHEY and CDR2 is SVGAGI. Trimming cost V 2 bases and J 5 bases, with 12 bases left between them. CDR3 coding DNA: TGTGCCAGCAGTTACAGAGGGGGGGGAAATGAAAAACTGTTTTTT. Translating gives CASSYRGGGNEKLFF.

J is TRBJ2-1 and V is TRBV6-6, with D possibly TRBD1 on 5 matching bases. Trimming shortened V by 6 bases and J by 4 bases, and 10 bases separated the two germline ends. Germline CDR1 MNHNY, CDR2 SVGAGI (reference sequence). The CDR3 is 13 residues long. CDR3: CASRLTEYNEQFF. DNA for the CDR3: TGTGCCAGCAGACTGACAGAGTACAATGAGCAGTTCTTC.

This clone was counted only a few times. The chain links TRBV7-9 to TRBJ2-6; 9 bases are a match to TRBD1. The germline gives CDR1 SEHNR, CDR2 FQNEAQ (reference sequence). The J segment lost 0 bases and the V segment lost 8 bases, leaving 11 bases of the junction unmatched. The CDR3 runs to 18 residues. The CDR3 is CASGLNRGQSSGANVLTF. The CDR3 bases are TGTGCCAGCGGGTTAAACAGGGGGCAATCCTCTGGGGCCAACGTCCTGACTTTC.

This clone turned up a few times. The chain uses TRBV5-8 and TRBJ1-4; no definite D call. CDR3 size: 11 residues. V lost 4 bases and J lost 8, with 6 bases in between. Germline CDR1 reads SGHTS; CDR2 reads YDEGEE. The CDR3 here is CASSLREKLFF. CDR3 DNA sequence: TGTGCCAGCAGCCTAAGAGAAAAACTGTTTTTT.

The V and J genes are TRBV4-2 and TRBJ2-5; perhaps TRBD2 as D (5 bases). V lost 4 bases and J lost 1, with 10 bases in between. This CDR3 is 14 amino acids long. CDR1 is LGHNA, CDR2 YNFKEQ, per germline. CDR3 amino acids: CASSPSGPQETQYF. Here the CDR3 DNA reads TGTGCCAGCAGCCCGAGCGGACCCCAAGAGACCCAGTACTTC.

CDR3 sequence (DNA): TGTGCCAGCAGTTCAGGGACAGGGGGATCCTACGAGCAGTACTTC. Protein product: CASSSGTGGSYEQYF. The chain links TRBV27 to TRBJ2-7, with 11 bases that match TRBD1. V dropped 4 bases and J dropped 1; count of bases not matched to a gene: 3. CDR1 is MNHEY, CDR2 SMNVEV, per germline (reference sequence). The CDR3 runs 15 residues.

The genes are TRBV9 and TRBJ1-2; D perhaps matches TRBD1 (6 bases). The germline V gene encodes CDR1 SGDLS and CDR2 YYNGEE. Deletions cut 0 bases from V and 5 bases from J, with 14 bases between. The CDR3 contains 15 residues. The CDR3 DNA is TGTGCCAGCAGCGTAGGAAGTCAGGGGTATTATGGCTACACCTTC. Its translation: CASSVGSQGYYGYTF.

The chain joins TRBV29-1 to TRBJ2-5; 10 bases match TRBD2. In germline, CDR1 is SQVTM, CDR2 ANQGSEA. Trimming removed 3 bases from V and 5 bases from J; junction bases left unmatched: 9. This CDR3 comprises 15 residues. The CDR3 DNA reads TGCAGCGTTGATAATCTAGCGGGAGTTGGGGAGACCCAGTACTTC. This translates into CSVDNLAGVGETQYF.